Shown below are 3 T cell receptor beta chains from a single sample sequenced in a study of T cell changes during pregnancy in multiple sclerosis. TCRdb's copy holds only in-frame clones and misses some; the assay was immunoSEQ multiplex PCR. The table has 50,000 to 75,000 clones, roughly nine tenths seen once. The specimen was peripheral blood, collected in the first trimester of pregnancy. All receptors come from a female donor in good health, enrolled as a control in a pregnancy study.

The CDR3 DNA reads TGTGCCAGCAGCTCCGACAGGGAAGGAACCAATGAGCAGTTCTTC. Amino acid sequence: CASSSDREGTNEQFF. The chain recombines TRBV7-9 with TRBJ2-1, with 7 bases lining up with TRBD1. In germline, CDR1 is SEHNR, CDR2 FQNEAQ (reference sequence). The CDR3 is 15 amino acids. V shed 4 bases and J 6 bases; nucleotides not matched to a gene: 9.

The chain combines TRBV11-2 with TRBJ2-2; 8 positions match TRBD2. The CDR3 totals 16 residues. Germline V gene data show CDR1 as SGHAT and CDR2 as FQNNGV. J lost 5 bases, V lost 2 bases, and 7 bases had no gene match. This CDR3 is CASSLPSGSHTGELFF. For the CDR3, the DNA is TGTGCCAGCAGCTTACCGAGCGGGAGCCATACCGGGGAGCTGTTTTTT.

The chain couples TRBV5-6 to TRBJ2-3, with 8 nucleotides matching TRBD2. V shed 7 bases and J 7 bases; nucleotides not matched to a gene: 11. Germline V lookup: CDR1 SGHDT, CDR2 YYEEEE. This CDR3 contains 14 residues. The CDR3 DNA sequence: TGTGCCAGCCTGAATCAGCGGGGGAGTAATACGCAGTATTTT. Translation gives CASLNQRGSNTQYF. Looking up the rest from reference TRBV5-6 and TRBJ2-3 gives the full variable domain: DAGVTQSPTHLIKTRGQQVTLRCSPKSGHDTVSWYQQALGQGPQFIFQYYEEEERQRGNFPDRFSGHQFPNYSSELNVNALLLGDSALYLCASLNQRGSNTQYFGPGTRLTVL.